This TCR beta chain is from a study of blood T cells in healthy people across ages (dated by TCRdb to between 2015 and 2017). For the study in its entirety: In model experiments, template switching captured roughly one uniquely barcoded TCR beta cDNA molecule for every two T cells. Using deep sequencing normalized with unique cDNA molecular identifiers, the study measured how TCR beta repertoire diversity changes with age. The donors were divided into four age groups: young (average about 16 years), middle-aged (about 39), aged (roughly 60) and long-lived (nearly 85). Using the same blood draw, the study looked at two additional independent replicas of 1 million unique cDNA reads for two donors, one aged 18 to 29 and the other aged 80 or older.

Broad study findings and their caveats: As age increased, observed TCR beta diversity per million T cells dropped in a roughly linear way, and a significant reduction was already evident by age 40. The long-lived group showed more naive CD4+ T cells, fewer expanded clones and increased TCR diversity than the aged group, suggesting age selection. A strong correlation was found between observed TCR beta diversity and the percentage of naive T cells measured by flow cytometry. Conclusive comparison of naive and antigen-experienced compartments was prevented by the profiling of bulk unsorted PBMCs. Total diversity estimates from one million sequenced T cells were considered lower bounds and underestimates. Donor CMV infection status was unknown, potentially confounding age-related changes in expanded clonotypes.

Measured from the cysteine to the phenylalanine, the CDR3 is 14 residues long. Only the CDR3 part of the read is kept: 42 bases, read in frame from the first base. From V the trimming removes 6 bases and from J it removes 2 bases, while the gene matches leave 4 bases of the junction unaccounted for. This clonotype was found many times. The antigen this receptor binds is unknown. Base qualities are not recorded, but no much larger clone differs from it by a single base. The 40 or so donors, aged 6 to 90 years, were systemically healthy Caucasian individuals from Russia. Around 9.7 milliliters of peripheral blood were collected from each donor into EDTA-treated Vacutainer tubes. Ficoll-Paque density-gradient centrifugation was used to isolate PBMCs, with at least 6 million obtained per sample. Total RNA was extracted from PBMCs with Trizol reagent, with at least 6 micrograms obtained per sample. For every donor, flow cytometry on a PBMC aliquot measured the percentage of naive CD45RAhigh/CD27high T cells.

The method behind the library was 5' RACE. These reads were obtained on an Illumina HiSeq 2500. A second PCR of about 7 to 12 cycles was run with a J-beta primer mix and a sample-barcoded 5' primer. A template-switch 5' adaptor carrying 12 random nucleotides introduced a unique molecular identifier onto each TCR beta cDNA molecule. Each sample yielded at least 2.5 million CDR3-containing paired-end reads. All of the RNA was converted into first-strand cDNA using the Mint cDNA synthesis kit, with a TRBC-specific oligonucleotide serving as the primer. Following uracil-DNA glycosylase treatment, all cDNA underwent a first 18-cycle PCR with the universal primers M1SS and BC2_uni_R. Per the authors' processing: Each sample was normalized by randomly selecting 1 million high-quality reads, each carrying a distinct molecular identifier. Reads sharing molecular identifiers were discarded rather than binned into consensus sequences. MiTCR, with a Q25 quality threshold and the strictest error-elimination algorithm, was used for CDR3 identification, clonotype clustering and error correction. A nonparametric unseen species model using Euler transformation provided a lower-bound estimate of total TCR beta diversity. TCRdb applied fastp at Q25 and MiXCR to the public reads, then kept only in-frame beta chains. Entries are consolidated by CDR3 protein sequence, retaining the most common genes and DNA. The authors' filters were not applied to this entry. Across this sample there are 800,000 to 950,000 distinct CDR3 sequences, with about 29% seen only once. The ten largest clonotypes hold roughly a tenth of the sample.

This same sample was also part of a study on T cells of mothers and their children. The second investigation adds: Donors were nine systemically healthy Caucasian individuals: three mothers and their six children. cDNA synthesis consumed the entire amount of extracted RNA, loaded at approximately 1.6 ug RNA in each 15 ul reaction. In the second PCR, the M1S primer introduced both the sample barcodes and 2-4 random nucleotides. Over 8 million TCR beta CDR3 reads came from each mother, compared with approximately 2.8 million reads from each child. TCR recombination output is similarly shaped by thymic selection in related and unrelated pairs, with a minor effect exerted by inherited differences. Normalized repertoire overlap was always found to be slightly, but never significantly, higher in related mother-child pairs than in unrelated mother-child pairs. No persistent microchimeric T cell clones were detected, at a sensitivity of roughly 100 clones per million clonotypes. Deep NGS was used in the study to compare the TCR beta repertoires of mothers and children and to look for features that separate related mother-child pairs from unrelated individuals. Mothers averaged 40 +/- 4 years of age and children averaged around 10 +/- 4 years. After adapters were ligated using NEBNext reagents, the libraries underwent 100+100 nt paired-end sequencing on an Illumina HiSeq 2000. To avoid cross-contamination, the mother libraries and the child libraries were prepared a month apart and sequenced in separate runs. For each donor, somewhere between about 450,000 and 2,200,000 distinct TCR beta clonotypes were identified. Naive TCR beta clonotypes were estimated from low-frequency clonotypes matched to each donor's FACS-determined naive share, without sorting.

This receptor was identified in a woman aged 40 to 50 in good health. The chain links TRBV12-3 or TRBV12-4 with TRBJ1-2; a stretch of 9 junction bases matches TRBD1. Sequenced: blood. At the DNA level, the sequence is TGTGCCAGCAGAACCGGGACAGGGAACTATGGCTACACCTTC. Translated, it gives CASRTGTGNYGYTF.